The 4 T cell receptor beta chains below all came from one sample that was sequenced in a study of intratumoral heterogeneity in liver cancer. TCRdb keeps only in-frame clones here, not all; method: immunoSEQ multiplex PCR. The sample consists of fewer than 6,500 clones, about two thirds of them appearing once. Tumour samples came from separate, distinct regions of the hepatocellular carcinoma nodule. Sequenced material: tumor tissue, taken before any cancer treatment. These TCRs come from a woman between 65 and 79 years old with hepatocellular carcinoma.

The V and J genes are TRBV5-1 and TRBJ2-2; 8 bases map to TRBD2. The CDR3 length is 17 residues. Looked up from germline, CDR1 is SGHRS and CDR2 is YFSETQ. V shed 1 base and J 0 bases; nucleotides not matched to a gene: 5. This CDR3 reads CASSLLAGRANTGELFF. The CDR3 DNA sequence: TGCGCCAGCAGCTTGTTAGCCGGGAGGGCGAACACCGGGGAGCTGTTTTTT.

This chain joins TRBV20-1 and TRBJ2-1; TRBD2 matches 8 bases. The germline CDR1 and CDR2 sequences are DFQATT and SNEGSKA (reference sequence). V trimming: 3 bases; J trimming: 4 bases; junction bases outside the gene matches: 11. This CDR3 comprises 16 residues. As DNA, the CDR3 is TGCAGTGCTAGTGGCGGGGGGACCCCTCCGTACAATGAGCAGTTCTTC. It codes for CSASGGGTPPYNEQFF.

The chain is built from TRBV9 and TRBJ1-2, with D tentatively TRBD1 (6 bases). Germline V lookup: CDR1 SGDLS, CDR2 YYNGEE. V dropped 0 bases and J dropped 7 bases, with 16 bases sitting between them. The CDR3 has 15 residues. The CDR3 sequence: CASSVGGAEVVGYTF. CDR3 in DNA: TGTGCCAGCAGCGTAGGGGGGGCGGAGGTGGTTGGCTACACCTTC.

The genes are TRBV2 and TRBJ1-3; a weak D match, TRBD1 (5 bases). Looked up from germline, CDR1 is SNHLY and CDR2 is FYNNEI. This CDR3 comprises 15 residues. Trimming removed 6 bases from V and 0 bases from J, with 12 bases in between. The CDR3 DNA follows: TGTGCCAGCAGGGATCAGGGATCCTCTGGAAACACCATATATTTT. Protein: CASRDQGSSGNTIYF.